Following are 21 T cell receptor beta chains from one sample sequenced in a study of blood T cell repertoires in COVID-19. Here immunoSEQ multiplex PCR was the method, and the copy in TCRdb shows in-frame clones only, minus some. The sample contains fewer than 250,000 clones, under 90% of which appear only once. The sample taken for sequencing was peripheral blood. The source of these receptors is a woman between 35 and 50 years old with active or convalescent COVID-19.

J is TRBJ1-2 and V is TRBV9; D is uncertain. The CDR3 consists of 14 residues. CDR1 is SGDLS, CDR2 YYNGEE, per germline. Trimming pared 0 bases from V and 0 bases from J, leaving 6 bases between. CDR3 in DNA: TGTGCCAGCAGCGTAGTGGAGGCTAACTATGGCTACACCTTC. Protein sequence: CASSVVEANYGYTF.

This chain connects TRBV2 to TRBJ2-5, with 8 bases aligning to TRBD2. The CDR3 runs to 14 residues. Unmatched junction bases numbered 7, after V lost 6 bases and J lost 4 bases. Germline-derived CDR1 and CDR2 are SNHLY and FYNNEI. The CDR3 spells CASSPPSGRETQYF. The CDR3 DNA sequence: TGTGCCAGCAGCCCTCCTAGCGGGCGAGAGACCCAGTACTTC.

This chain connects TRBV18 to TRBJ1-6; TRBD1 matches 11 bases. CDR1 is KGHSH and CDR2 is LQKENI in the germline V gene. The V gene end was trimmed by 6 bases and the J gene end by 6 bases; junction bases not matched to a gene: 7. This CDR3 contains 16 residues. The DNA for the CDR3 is TGTGCCAGCTCTCAAGGACAGGGGGCGGGTAATTCACCCCTCCACTTT. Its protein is CASSQGQGAGNSPLHF.

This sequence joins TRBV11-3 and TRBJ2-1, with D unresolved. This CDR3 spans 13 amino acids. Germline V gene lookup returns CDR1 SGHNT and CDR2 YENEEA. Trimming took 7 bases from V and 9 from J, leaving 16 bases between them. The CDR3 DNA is TGTGCCAGCACCAATAGAGCTCGAGGTGAGCAGTTCTTC. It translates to CASTNRARGEQFF.

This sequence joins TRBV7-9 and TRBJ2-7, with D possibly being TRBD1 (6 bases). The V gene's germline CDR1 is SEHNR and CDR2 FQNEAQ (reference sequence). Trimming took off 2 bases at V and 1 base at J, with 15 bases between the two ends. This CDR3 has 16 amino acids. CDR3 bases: TGTGCCAGCAGCTTACCGCCAGGGGACCCTTCCTACGAGCAGTACTTC. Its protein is CASSLPPGDPSYEQYF.

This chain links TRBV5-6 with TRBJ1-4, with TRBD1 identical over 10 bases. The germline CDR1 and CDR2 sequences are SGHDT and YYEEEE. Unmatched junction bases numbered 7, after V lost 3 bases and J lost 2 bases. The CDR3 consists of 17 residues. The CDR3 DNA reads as TGTGCCAGCAGCTCTGCCGACAGGGGGCCGACTAATGAAAAACTGTTTTTT. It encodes CASSSADRGPTNEKLFF.

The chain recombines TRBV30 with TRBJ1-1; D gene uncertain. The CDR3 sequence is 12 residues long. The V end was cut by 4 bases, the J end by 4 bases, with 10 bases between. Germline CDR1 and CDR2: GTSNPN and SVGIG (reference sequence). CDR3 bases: TGTGCCTGGAATCGGGTGACCACTGAAGCTTTCTTT. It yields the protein CAWNRVTTEAFF.

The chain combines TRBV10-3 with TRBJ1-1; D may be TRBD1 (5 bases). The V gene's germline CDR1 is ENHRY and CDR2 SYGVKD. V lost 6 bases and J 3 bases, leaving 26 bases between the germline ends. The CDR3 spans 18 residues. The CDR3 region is CAISRGPPSGRGDTEAFF. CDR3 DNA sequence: TGTGCCATCAGCCGCGGACCGCCTTCCGGGAGGGGTGACACTGAAGCTTTCTTT.

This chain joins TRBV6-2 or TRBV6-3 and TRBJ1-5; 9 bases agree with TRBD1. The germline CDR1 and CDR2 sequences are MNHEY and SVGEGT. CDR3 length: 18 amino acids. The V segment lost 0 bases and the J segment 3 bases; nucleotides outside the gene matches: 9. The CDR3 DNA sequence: TGTGCCAGCAGTTACTCGACAATCGGACAGGGGTACAATCAGCCCCAGCATTTT. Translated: CASSYSTIGQGYNQPQHF.

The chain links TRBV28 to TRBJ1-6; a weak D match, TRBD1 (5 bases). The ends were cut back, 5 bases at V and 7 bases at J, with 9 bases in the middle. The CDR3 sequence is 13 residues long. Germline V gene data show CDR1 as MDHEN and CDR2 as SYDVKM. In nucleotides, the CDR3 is TGTGCCAGCAGTAGCTCAGGGAATTCACCCCTCCACTTT. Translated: CASSSSGNSPLHF.

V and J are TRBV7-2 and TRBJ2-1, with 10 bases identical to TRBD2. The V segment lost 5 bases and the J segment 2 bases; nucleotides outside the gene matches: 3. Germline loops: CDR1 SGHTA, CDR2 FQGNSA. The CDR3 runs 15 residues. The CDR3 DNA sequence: TGTGCCAGCAGCATCAGCGGGGGGGCCTACAATGAGCAGTTCTTC. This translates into CASSISGGAYNEQFF.

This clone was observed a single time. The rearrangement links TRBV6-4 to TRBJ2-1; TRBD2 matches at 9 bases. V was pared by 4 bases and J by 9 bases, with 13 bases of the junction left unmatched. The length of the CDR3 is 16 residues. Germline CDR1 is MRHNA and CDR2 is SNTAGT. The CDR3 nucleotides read TGTGCCAGCAGTGCATCCTCTGGCGGGGGGGCCGTTGAGCAGTTCTTC. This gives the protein CASSASSGGGAVEQFF.

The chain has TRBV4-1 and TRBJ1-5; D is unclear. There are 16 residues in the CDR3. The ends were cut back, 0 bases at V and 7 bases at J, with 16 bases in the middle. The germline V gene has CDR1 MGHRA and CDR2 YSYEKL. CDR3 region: CASSQDPPETGQPQHF. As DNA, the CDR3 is TGCGCCAGCAGCCAAGATCCCCCGGAGACTGGGCAGCCCCAGCATTTT.

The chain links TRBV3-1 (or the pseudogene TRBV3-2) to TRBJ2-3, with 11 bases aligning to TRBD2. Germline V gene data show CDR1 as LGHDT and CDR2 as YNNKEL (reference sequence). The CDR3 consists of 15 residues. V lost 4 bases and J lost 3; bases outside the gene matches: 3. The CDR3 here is CASSLAGGPTDTQYF. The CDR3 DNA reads TGTGCCAGCAGCCTAGCGGGAGGGCCGACAGATACGCAGTATTTT.

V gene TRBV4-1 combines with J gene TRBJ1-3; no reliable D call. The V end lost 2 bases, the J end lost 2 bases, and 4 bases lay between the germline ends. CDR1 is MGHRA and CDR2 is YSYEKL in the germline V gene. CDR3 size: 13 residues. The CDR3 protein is CASSQSAGNTIYF. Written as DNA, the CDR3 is TGCGCCAGCAGCCAATCGGCTGGAAACACCATATATTTT.

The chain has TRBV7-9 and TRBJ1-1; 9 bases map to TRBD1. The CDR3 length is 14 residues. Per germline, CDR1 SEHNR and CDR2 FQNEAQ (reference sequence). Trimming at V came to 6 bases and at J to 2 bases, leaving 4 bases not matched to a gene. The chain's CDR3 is CASSRDRANTEAFF. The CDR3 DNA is TGTGCCAGCAGTAGGGACAGGGCAAACACTGAAGCTTTCTTT.

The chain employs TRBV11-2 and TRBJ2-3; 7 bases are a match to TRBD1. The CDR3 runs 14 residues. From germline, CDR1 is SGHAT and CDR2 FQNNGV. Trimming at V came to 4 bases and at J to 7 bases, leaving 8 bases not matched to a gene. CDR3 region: CASSSLTGSYTQYF. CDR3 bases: TGTGCCAGCAGCTCCCTGACAGGGAGCTATACGCAGTATTTT. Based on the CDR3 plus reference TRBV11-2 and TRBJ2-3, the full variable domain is EAGVAQSPRYKIIEKRQSVAFWCNPISGHATLYWYQQILGQGPKLLIQFQNNGVVDDSQLPKDRFSAERLKGVDSTLKIQPAKLEDSAVYLCASSSLTGSYTQYFGPGTRLTVL.

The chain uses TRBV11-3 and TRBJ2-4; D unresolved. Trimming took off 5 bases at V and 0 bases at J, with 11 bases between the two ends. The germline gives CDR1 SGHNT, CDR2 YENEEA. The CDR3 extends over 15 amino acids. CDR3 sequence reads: CASSKTEIAKNIQYF. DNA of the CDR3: TGTGCCAGCAGCAAAACAGAGATAGCCAAAAACATTCAGTACTTC.

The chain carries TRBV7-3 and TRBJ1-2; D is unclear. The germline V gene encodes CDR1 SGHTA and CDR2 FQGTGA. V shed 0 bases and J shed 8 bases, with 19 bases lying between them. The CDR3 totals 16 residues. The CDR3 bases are TGTGCCAGCAGCTTAACGTTCAACAGCCAGACGATCGGCTACACCTTC. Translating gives CASSLTFNSQTIGYTF.

The CDR3 spells CASSLGQTNSPLHF. CDR3 in DNA: TGTGCCAGCAGCCTGGGACAGACTAATTCACCCCTCCACTTT. The J gene is TRBJ1-6, the V gene TRBV5-5; 7 bases are shared with TRBD1. V lost 4 bases to trimming and J lost 6 bases; unmatched junction nucleotides: 4. The CDR3 extends over 14 amino acids. CDR1 is SGHKS, CDR2 YYEKEE, per germline (reference sequence).

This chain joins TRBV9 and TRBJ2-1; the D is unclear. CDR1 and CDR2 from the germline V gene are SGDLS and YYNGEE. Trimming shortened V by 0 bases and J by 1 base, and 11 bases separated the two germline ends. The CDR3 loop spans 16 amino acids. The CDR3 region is CASSVGQSASYNEQFF. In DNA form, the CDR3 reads TGTGCCAGCAGCGTAGGGCAGTCCGCATCCTACAATGAGCAGTTCTTC. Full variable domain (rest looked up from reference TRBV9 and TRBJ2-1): DSGVTQTPKHLITATGQRVTLRCSPRSGDLSVYWYQQSLDQGLQFLIQYYNGEERAKGNILERFSAQQFPDLHSELNLSSLELGDSALYFCASSVGQSASYNEQFFGPGTRLTVL.